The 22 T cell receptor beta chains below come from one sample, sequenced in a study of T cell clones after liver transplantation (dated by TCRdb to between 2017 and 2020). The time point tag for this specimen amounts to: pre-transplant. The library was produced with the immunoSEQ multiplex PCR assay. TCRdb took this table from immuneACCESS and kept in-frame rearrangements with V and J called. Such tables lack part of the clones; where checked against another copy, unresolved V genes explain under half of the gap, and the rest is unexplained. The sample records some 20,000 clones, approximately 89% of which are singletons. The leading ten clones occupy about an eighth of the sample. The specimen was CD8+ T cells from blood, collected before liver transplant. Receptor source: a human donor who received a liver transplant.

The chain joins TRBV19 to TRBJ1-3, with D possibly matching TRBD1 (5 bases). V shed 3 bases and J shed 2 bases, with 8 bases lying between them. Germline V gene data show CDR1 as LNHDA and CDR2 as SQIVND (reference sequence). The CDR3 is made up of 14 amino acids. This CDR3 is CASSIGATGNTIYF. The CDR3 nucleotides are TGTGCCAGTAGTATCGGGGCGACTGGAAACACCATATATTTT.

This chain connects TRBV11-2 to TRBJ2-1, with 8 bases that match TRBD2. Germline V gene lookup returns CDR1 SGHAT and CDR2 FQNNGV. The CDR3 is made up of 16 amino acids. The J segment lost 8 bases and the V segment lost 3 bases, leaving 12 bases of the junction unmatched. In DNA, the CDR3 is TGTGCCAGCAGCTTTGGGACGGGAGGGCCTATTTATGAGCAGTTCTTC. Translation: CASSFGTGGPIYEQFF.

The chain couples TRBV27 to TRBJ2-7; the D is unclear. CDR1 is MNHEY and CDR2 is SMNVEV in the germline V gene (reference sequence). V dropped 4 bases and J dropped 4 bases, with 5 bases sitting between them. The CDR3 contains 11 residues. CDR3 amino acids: CASSSRYEQYF. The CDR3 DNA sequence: TGTGCCAGCAGTTCCCGGTACGAGCAGTACTTC.

The CDR3 region is CASSERTGEYEQYF. As DNA, the CDR3 is TGCGCCAGCAGCGAAAGGACAGGGGAATACGAGCAGTACTTC. The V call is TRBV4-1, the J call TRBJ2-7; 9 nucleotides match TRBD1. CDR3 length: 14 residues. The germline gives CDR1 MGHRA, CDR2 YSYEKL. V lost 5 bases and J lost 4; bases outside the gene matches: 6.

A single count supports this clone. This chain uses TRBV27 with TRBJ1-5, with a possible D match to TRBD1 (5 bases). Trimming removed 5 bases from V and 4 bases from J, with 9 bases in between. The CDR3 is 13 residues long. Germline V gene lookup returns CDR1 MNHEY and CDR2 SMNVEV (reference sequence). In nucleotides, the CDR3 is TGTGCCAGCAGTCCACGACAGAATCAGCCCCAGCATTTT. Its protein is CASSPRQNQPQHF.

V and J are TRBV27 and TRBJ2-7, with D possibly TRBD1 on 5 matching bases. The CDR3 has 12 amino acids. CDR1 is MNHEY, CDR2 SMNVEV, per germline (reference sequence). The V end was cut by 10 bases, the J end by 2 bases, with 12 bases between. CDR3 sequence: CATQVRAYEQYF. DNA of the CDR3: TGTGCCACCCAGGTCAGGGCCTACGAGCAGTACTTC.

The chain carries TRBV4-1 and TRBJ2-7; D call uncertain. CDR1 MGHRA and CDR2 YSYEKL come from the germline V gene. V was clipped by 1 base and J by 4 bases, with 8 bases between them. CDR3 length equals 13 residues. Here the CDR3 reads CASSQVEDYEQYF. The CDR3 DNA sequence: TGCGCCAGCAGCCAAGTGGAAGATTACGAGCAGTACTTC.

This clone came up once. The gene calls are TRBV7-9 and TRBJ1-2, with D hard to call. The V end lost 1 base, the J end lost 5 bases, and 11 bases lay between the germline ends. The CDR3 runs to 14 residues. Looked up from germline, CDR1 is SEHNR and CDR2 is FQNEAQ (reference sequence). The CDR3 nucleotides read TGTGCCAGCAGCTTAGGGCCAATTCAGTATGGCTACACCTTC. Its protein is CASSLGPIQYGYTF.

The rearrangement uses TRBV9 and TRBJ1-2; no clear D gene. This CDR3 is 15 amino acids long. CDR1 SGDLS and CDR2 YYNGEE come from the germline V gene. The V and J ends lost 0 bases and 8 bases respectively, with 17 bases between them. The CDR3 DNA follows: TGTGCCAGCAGCGTAGCCCACTTTAAGGGTGAGGGCTACACCTTC. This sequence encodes CASSVAHFKGEGYTF.

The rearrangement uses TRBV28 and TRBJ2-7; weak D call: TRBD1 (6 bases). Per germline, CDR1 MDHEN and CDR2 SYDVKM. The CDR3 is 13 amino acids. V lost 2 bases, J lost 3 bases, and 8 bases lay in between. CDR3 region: CASSLAGDYEQYF. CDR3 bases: TGTGCCAGCAGTTTAGCAGGGGACTACGAGCAGTACTTC.

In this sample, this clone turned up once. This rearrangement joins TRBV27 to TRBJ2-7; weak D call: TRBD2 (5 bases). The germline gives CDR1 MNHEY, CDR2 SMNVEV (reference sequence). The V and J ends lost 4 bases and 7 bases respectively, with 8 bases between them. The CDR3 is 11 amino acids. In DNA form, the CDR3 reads TGTGCCAGCAGTTCCACGGGAGAGCAGTACTTC. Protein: CASSSTGEQYF.

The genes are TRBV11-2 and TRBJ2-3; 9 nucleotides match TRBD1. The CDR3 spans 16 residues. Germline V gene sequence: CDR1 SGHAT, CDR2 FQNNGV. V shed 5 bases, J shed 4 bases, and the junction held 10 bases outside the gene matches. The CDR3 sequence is CASSAFPGQGADTQYF. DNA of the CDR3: TGTGCCAGCAGCGCCTTCCCGGGACAGGGAGCAGATACGCAGTATTTT.

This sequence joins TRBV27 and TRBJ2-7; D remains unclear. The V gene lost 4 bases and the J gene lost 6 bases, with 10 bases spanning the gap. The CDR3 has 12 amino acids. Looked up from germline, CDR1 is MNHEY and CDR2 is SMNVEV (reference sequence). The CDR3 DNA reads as TGTGCCAGCAGTTCGTCCGGGCTCGAGCAGTACTTC. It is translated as CASSSSGLEQYF.

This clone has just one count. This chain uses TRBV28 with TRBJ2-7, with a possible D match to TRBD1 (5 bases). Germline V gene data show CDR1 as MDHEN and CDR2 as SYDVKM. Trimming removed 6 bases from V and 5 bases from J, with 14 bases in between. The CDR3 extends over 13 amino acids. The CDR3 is CASRPQGSHEQYF. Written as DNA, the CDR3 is TGTGCCAGCAGACCCCAGGGAAGCCACGAGCAGTACTTC.

The DNA of the CDR3 is TGTGCCAGCTCACCAGTTGGCGCTACCTACGAGCAGTACTTC. This translates into CASSPVGATYEQYF. The V gene is TRBV18, the J gene TRBJ2-7, with D unresolved. This CDR3 comprises 14 residues. CDR1 and CDR2 (germline): KGHSH, LQKENI. Trimming removed 2 bases from V and 2 bases from J, with 10 bases in between.

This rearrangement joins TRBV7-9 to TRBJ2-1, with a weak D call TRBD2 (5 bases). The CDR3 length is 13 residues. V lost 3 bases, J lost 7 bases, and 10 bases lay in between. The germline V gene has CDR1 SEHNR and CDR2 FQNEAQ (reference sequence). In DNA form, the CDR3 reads TGTGCCAGCAGCTTTGGACTGGAGAATGAGCAGTTCTTC. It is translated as CASSFGLENEQFF.

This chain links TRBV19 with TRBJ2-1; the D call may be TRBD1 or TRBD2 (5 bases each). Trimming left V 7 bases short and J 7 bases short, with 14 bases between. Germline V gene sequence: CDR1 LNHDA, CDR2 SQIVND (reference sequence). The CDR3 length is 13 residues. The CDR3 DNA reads TGTGCCAGTAATCCGGGGCTGGGTAATGAGCAGTTCTTC. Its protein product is CASNPGLGNEQFF.

The CDR3 DNA sequence: TGTGCCAGCAGTTTCCCAGAAGCTTTCTTT. Protein product: CASSFPEAFF. The rearrangement links TRBV11-2 to TRBJ1-1, with D uncertain. The germline V gene has CDR1 SGHAT and CDR2 FQNNGV. This CDR3 spans 10 amino acids. Trimming took off 6 bases at V and 8 bases at J, with 7 bases between the two ends. The full variable domain, in which reference TRBV11-2 and TRBJ1-1 provide the parts outside the CDR3, is EAGVAQSPRYKIIEKRQSVAFWCNPISGHATLYWYQQILGQGPKLLIQFQNNGVVDDSQLPKDRFSAERLKGVDSTLKIQPAKLEDSAVYLCASSFPEAFFGQGTRLTVV.

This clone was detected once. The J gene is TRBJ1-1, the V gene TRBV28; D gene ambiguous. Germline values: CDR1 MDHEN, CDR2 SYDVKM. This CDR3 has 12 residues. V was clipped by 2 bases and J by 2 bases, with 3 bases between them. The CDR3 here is CASSLLNTEAFF. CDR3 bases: TGTGCCAGCAGTTTACTTAACACTGAAGCTTTCTTT.

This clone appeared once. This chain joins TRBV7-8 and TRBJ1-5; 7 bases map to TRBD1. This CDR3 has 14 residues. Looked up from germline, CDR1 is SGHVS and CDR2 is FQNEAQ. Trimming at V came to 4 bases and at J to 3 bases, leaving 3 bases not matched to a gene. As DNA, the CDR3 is TGTGCCAGCAGCTGGGACAGCTACAATCAGCCCCAGCATTTT. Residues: CASSWDSYNQPQHF.

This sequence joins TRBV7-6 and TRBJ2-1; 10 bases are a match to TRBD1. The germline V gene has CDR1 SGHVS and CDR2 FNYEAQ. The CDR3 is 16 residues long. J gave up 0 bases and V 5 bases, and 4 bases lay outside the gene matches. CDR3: CASSPRTGGSYNEQFF. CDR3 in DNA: TGTGCCAGCAGCCCGCGGACAGGGGGCTCCTACAATGAGCAGTTCTTC.

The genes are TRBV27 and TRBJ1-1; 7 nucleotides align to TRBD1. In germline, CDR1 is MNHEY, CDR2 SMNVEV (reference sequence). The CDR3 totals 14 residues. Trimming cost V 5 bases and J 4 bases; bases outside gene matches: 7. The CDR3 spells CASSHRGVGTEAFF. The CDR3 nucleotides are TGTGCCAGCAGTCACAGGGGAGTGGGCACTGAAGCTTTCTTT.